The sequence of this T cell receptor beta chain was determined in a study of early stage breast cancer tumors. Study outcomes and limitations: Compared with adjacent normal breast, tumors showed about 2.4-fold denser, more clonal T cells.

Clones were sequenced by immunoSEQ multiplex PCR, and TCRdb holds only the in-frame ones, with some missing. The data hold 20,000 to 25,000 clones, with roughly two thirds observed a single time. The length of the CDR3 is 14 residues. The germline V gene has CDR1 LGHNA and CDR2 YNFKEQ. A word on this clone: Its antigen is unknown. The junction does not match germline at one end; this may be a read error.

Sequencing was performed on breast tumor tissue. The TCR was taken from a person between 60 and 69 years old with breast cancer. The chain combines TRBV4-2 with TRBJ2-3; D is ambiguous. The chain's CDR3 is CASRQEPRADTQYF. CDR3 sequence (DNA): TGTGCCAGCAGACAAGAACCCCGGGCAGATACGCAGTATTTT.